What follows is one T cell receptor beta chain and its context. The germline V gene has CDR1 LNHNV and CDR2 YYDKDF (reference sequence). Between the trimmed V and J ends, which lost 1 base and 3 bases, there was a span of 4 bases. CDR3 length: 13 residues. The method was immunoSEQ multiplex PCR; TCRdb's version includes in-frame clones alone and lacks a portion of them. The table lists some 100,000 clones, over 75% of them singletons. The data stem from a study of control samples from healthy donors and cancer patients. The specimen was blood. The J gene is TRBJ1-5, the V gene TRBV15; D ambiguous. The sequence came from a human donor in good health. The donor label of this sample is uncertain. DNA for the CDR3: TGTGCCACCAGCAGAGGTAACAATCAGCCCCAGCATTTT. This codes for CATSRGNNQPQHF.